Here is one T cell receptor (beta chain) with its context. Antigen: not known. The data were obtained in a study of yellow fever vaccine responses in identical twins. Study-wide points: The T cell response to vaccination in identical twins was reportedly partly convergent and partly personalized.

The germline V gene has CDR1 KGHSH and CDR2 LQKENI. The CDR3 sequence is 12 residues long. The V end was cut by 3 bases, the J end by 7 bases, with 7 bases between. MiXCR was run by TCRdb on the RT-PCR reads, yielding one entry per CDR3 protein. The sample carries 20,000 to 25,000 distinct CDR3 sequences, over 75% recorded once. Sample: T cells from blood (PBMCs), unsorted or a sorted subset (not recorded which), taken before or after yellow fever vaccination (not recorded which). This receptor was obtained from a woman aged 18-35 years who received the yellow fever vaccine. The chain uses TRBV18 and TRBJ1-5; no reliable D call. CDR3 sequence (DNA): TGTGCCAGCTCACCGGGCACCCAGCCCCAGCATTTT. As protein: CASSPGTQPQHF.